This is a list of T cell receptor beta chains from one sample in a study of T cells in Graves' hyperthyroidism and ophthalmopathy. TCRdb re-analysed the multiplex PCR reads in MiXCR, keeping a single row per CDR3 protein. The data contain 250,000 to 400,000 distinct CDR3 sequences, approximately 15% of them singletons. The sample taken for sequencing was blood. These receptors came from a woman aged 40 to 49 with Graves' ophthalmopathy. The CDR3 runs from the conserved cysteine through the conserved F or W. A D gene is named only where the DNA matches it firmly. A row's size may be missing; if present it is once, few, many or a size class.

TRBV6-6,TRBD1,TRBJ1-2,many,TGTGCCAGCAGTTTTCGAACAGGGGGAGCGGCTAACTATGGCTACACCTTC,CASSFRTGGAANYGYTF
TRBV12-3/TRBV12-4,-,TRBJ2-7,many,TGTGCCAGCAGTTTAGCGGGGGCGGGCTCCTACGAGCAGTACTTC,CASSLAGAGSYEQYF
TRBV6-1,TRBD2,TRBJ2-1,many,TGTGCCAGCAGTTCCGGGACTAGCATACATGAGCAGTTCTTC,CASSSGTSIHEQFF
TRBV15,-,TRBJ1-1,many,TGTGCCACCAGCACCCGACAGAGCACTGAAGCTTTCTTT,CATSTRQSTEAFF
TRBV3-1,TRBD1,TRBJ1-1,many,TGTGCCAGCAGCCAGTGGACAGGGGGTGTGAACACTGAAGCTTTCTTT,CASSQWTGGVNTEAFF
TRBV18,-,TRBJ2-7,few,TGTGCCAGCTCATCCTCGGACAGCGACCCTCCTTACGAGCAGTACTTC,CASSSSDSDPPYEQYF
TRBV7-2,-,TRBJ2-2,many,TGTGCCAGCAGCTTAGCGCAAGAAAGGGCCGGGGAGCTGTTTTTT,CASSLAQERAGELFF
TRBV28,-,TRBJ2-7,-,TGTGCCAGCAGTTTATTAAATTCGCGGGGTTCCGAGCAGTACTTC,CASSLLNSRGSEQYF
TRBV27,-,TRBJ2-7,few,TGTGCCAGCAGTTTTAACGGGCCAAGCTACGAGCAGTACTTC,CASSFNGPSYEQYF
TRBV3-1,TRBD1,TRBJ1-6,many,TGTGCCAGCAGCCAAGAGACAGGGCGGAATTCACCCCTCCACTTT,CASSQETGRNSPLHF
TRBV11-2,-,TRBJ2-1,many,TGTGCCAGCAGCTCCTTCCAGGGTCGGTACAATGAGCAGTTCTTC,CASSSFQGRYNEQFF
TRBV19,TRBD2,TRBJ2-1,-,TGTGCCAGTAGCTTCCAATCTAGCGGAGTATACAATGAGCAGTTCTTC,CASSFQSSGVYNEQFF
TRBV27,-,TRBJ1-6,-,TGTGCCAGCAGTGTCGGGACCCGGCACTCACCCCTCCACTTT,CASSVGTRHSPLHF
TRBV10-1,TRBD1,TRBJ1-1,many,TGCGCCAGCAGTGAAGGGGACAGGGGAATGAACACTGAAGCTTTCTTT,CASSEGDRGMNTEAFF
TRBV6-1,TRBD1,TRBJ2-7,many,TGTGCCAGCACCCTACACCCCGGGACAGGGGACACCTACGAGCAGTACTTC,CASTLHPGTGDTYEQYF
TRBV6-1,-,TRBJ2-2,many,TGTGCCAGCACCAGCAGCAGGGAAGTAACCGGGGAGCTGTTTTTT,CASTSSREVTGELFF
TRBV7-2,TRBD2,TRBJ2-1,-,TGTGCCAGCAGCTCACCCCCAGGGACTACCAATGAGCAGTTCTTC,CASSSPPGTTNEQFF
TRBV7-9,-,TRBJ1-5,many,TGTGCCAGCAGCCAAGTCGGACAGCTACAGCATTTT,CASSQVGQLQHF
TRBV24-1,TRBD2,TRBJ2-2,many,TGTGCCACCAGTGAGGCGGGAGTCGGCACCGGGGAGCTGTTTTTT,CATSEAGVGTGELFF
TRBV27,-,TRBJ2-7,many,TGTGCCAGCGGGTGGGATGCCTACGAGCAGTACTTC,CASGWDAYEQYF
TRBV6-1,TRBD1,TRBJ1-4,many,TGTGCCAGCAGTCAGGACAGGGGGAATGAAAAACTGTTTTTT,CASSQDRGNEKLFF
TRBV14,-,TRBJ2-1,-,TGTGCCAGCAGCCAGCTCAGGGTTTCTGAGCAGTTCTTC,CASSQLRVSEQFF
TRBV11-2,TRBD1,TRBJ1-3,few,TGTGCCAGCAGCTTACTCGGGACAGGGTTCTCTGGAAACACCATATATTTT,CASSLLGTGFSGNTIYF
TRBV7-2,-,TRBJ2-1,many,TGTGCCAGCAGCAAGAGACTAGTCGGCAATGAGCAGTTCTTC,CASSKRLVGNEQFF
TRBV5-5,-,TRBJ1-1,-,TGTGCCAGCAGCTTGGAAGATGGGGGGAACACTGAAGCTTTCTTT,CASSLEDGGNTEAFF
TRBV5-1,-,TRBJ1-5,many,TGCGCCAGCAGCTTGGGACAGGTCCCGAGCAATCAGCCCCAGCATTTT,CASSLGQVPSNQPQHF